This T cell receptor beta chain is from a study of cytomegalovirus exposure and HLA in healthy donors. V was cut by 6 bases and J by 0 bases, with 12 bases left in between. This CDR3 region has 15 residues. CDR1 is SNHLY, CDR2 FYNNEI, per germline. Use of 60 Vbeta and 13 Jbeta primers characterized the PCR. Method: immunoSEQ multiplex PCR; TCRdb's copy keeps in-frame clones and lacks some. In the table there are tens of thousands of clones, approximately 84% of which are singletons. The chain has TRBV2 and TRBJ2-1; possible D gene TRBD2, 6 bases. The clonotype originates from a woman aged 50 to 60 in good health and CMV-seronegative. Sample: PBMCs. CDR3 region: CASSATRSSYNEQFF. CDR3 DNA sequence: TGTGCCAGCAGCGCGACTAGAAGCTCCTACAATGAGCAGTTCTTC.